This T cell receptor beta chain was identified during a study of regulatory T cells in long-lasting Graves disease. Construction of the TCR beta libraries employed iRepertoire HTBI primers in conjunction with Arm-PCR of CDR3 regions. Each CDR3 protein is one row after TCRdb ran MiXCR on the multiplex PCR reads. The sample lists approximately 310,000 distinct CDR3 sequences; approximately 20% were seen once. Stated time point: newly diagnosed GD, antithyroid drugs for less than 3 months. Generation of the TCR library employed RNA extracted from PBMCs. The CDR3 covers 14 residues. Germline-derived CDR1 and CDR2 are MNHNS and SASEGT. The V and J ends lost 6 bases and 2 bases, in that order; junction bases with no gene match: 5. This clonotype was observed many times. Its antigen is currently unknown. Study-level results: Clonotypes that were public and shared totalled about 2,500 in persistent patients versus 750 to 1,000 in new patients. Lower TCR diversity characterized persistent Graves' patients relative to newly diagnosed patients.

Source: peripheral blood mononuclear cells (PBMCs), taken at new diagnosis, from a patient treated with antithyroid drugs. The chain is built from TRBV6-1 and TRBJ1-2; TRBD1 matches at 8 bases. The origin of this receptor is a female donor with Graves disease. CDR3: CASRRQGWNYGYTF. The CDR3 DNA sequence: TGTGCCAGCAGGCGACAGGGGTGGAACTATGGCTACACCTTC.